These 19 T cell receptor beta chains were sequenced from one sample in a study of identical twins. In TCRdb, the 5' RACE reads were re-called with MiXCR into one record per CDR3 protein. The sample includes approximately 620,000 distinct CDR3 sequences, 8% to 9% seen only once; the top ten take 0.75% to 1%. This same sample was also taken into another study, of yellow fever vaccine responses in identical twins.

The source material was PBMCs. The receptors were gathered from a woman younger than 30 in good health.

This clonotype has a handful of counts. CDR3 residues: CASSLWQGNYEQYF. CDR3 in DNA: TGTGCCAGCAGTTTGTGGCAGGGTAACTACGAGCAGTACTTC. The chain uses TRBV27 and TRBJ2-7; D may be TRBD1 (5 bases). The germline gives CDR1 MNHEY, CDR2 SMNVEV (reference sequence). The germline V and J ends were trimmed by 3 bases and 3 bases, with 12 bases remaining between them. The CDR3 length is 14 residues.

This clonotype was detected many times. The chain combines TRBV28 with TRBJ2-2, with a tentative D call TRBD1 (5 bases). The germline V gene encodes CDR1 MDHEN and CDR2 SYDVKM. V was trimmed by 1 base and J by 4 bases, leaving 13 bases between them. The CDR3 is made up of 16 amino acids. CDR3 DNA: TGTGCCAGCAGTTTATCGTATGACAGATCCACCGGGGAGCTGTTTTTT. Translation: CASSLSYDRSTGELFF.

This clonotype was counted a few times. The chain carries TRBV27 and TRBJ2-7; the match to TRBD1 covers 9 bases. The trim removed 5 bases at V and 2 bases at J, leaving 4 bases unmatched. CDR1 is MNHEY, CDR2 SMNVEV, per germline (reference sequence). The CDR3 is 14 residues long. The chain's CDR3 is CASSGQGSAYEQYF. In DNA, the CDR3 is TGTGCCAGCAGTGGACAGGGGAGTGCCTACGAGCAGTACTTC.

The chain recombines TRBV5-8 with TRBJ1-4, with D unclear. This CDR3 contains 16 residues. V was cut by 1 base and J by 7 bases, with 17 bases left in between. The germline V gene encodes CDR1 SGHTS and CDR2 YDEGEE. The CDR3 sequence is CASSLYRWSWGEKLFF. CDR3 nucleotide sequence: TGTGCCAGCAGCTTGTACCGGTGGTCCTGGGGTGAAAAACTGTTTTTT.

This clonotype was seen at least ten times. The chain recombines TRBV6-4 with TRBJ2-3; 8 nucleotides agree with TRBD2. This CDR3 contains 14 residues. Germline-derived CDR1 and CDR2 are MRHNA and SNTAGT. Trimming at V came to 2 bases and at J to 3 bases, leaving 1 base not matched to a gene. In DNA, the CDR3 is TGTGCCAGCAGTGACGCGGGGGGAACAGATACGCAGTATTTT. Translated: CASSDAGGTDTQYF.

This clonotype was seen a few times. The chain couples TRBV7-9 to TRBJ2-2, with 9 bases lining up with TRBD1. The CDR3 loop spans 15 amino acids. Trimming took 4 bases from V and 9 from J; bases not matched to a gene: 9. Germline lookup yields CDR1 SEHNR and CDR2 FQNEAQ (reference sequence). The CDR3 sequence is CASSSRDRANRELFF. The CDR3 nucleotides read TGTGCCAGCAGCTCTAGGGACAGGGCAAACCGGGAGCTGTTTTTT.

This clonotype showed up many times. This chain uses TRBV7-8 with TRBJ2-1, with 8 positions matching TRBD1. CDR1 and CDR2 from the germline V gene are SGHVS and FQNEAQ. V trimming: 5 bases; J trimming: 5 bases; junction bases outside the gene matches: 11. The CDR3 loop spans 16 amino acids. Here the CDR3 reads CASSAGTGVMHNEQFF. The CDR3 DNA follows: TGTGCCAGCAGCGCCGGGACAGGCGTTATGCACAATGAGCAGTTCTTC. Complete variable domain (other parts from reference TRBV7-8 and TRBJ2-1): GAGVSQSPRYKVAKRGQDVALRCDPISGHVSLFWYQQALGQGPEFLTYFQNEAQLDKSGLPSDRFFAERPEGSVSTLKIQRTQQEDSAVYLCASSAGTGVMHNEQFFGPGTRLTVL.

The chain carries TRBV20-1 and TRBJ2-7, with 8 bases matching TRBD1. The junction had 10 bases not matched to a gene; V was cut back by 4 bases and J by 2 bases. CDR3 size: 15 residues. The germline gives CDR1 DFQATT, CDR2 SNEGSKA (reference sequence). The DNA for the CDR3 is TGCAGTGCTAAATCAAACAGGGGGGTAGCCTACGAGCAGTACTTC. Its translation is CSAKSNRGVAYEQYF.

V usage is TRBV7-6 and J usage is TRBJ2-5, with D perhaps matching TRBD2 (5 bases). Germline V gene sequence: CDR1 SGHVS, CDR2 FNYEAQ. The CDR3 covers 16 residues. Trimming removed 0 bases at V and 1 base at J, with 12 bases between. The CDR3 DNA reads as TGTGCCAGCAGCTTAGCACCGGGGATCGGCCAAGAGACCCAGTACTTC. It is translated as CASSLAPGIGQETQYF. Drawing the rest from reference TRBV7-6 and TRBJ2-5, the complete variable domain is GAGVSQSPRYKVTKRGQDVALRCDPISGHVSLYWYRQALGQGPEFLTYFNYEAQQDKSGLPNDRFSAERPEGSISTLTIQRTEQRDSAMYRCASSLAPGIGQETQYFGPGTRLLVL.

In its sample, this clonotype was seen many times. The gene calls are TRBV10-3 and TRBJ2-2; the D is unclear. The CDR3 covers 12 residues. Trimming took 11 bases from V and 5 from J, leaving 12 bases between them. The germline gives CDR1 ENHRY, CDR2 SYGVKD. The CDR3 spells CASAQDTGELFF. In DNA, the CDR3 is TGTGCCTCCGCGCAGGATACCGGGGAGCTGTTTTTT.

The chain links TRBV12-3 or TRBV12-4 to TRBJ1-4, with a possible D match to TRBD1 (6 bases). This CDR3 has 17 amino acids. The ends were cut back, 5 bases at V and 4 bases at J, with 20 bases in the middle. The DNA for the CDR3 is TGTGCCAGCAGTCCACTCGTAGGGGGACACTATAATGAAAAACTGTTTTTT. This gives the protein CASSPLVGGHYNEKLFF.

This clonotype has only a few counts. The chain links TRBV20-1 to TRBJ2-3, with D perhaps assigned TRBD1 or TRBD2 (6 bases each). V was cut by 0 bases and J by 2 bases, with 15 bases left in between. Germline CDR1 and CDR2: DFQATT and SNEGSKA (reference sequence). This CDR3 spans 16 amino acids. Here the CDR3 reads CSARDGQGRNTDTQYF. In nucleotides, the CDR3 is TGCAGTGCTAGAGATGGGCAGGGGAGGAACACAGATACGCAGTATTTT.

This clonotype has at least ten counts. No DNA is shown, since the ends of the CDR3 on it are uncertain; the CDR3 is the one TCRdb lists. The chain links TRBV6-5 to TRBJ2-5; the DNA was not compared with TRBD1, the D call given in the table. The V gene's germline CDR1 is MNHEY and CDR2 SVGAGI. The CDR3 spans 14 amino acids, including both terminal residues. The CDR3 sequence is CASILGGDQETQYF.

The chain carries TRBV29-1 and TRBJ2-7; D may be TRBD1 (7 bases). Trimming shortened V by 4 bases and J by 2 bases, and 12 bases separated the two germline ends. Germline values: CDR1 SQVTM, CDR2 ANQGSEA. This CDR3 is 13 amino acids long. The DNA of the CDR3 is TGCAGCGTTGCAGGGGGGATCGCCTACGAGCAGTACTTC. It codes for CSVAGGIAYEQYF.

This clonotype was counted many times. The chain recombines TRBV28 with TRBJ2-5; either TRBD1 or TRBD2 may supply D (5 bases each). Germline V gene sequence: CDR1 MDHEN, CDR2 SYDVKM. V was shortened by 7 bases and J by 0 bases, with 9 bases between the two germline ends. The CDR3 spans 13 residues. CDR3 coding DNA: TGTGCCAGCACGGGGACCAACCAAGAGACCCAGTACTTC. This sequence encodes CASTGTNQETQYF.

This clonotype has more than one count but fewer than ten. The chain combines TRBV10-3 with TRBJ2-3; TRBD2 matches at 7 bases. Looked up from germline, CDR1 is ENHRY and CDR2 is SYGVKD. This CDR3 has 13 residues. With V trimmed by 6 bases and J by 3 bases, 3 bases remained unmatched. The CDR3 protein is CAISGRETDTQYF. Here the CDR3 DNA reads TGTGCCATCAGCGGGCGGGAGACAGATACGCAGTATTTT.

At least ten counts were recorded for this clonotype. The CDR3 bases are TGCAGCGTTGTTTTGGACAGTTACAATGAGCAGTTCTTC. Amino acids: CSVVLDSYNEQFF. This chain joins TRBV29-1 and TRBJ2-1; D may be TRBD1 (6 bases). V shed 4 bases and J shed 4 bases, with 11 bases lying between them. Per the germline V gene, CDR1 is SQVTM and CDR2 is ANQGSEA. CDR3 length equals 13 residues.

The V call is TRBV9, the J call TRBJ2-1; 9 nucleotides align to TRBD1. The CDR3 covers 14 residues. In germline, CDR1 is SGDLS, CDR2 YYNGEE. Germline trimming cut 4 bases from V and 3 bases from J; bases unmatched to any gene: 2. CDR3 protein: CASSRDRDYNEQFF. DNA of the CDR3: TGTGCCAGCAGCAGGGACAGGGACTACAATGAGCAGTTCTTC.

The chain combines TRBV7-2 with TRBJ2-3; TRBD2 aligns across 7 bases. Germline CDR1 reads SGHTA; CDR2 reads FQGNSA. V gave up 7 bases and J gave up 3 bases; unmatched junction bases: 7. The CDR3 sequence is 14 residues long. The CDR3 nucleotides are TGTGCCAGCACCCAGGGACTACCAACAGATACGCAGTATTTT. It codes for CASTQGLPTDTQYF.